The 17 T cell receptor beta chains given below trace back to one sample, sequenced in a study of cytomegalovirus exposure and HLA in healthy donors. PCR employed 60 Vbeta and 13 Jbeta primers. Here immunoSEQ multiplex PCR was the method, and the copy in TCRdb shows in-frame clones only, minus some. This table has about 120,000 clones, around four fifths appearing once. Sequenced input: PBMCs. All receptors derive from a man aged 60-69 years in good health and CMV-seropositive.

The V call is TRBV10-1, the J call TRBJ2-7; D may be TRBD2 (5 bases). The V and J ends lost 3 bases and 2 bases respectively, with 20 bases between them. There are 17 residues in the CDR3. The germline V gene has CDR1 WNHNN and CDR2 SYGVQD (reference sequence). CDR3 loop: CASSDLGSGGVPYEQYF. CDR3 DNA: TGCGCCAGCAGTGACCTAGGGAGTGGCGGCGTTCCCTACGAGCAGTACTTC.

The V gene is TRBV6-1, the J gene TRBJ2-7; 10 bases are a match to TRBD1. CDR3 length: 13 amino acids. CDR1 MNHNS and CDR2 SASEGT come from the germline V gene. Trimming removed 7 bases from V and 4 bases from J; junction bases left unmatched: 4. CDR3 sequence (DNA): TGTGCCAGCAACCGGGACAGGGGATACGAGCAGTACTTC. Amino acids: CASNRDRGYEQYF.

The rearrangement links TRBV4-1 to TRBJ1-6; TRBD1 agrees at 10 bases. V lost 2 bases, J lost 9 bases, and 10 bases stayed unmatched. This CDR3 is 17 amino acids long. Germline V lookup: CDR1 MGHRA, CDR2 YSYEKL. The DNA for the CDR3 is TGCGCCAGCAGCCAAAAGACAGGGGGCGGGATGAGTTCACCCCTCCACTTT. It is translated as CASSQKTGGGMSSPLHF.

This clone was seen a handful of times. The chain uses TRBV5-1 and TRBJ2-7; D call uncertain. Germline CDR1 and CDR2: SGHRS and YFSETQ. The CDR3 loop spans 13 amino acids. V lost 4 bases, J lost 0 bases, and 8 bases lay in between. CDR3 loop: CASSVTSSYEQYF. CDR3 bases: TGCGCCAGCAGCGTCACATCCTCCTACGAGCAGTACTTC.

V and J are TRBV7-9 and TRBJ2-3, with D maybe TRBD1 (6 bases). The CDR3 length is 16 residues. Germline assignment: CDR1 SEHNR and CDR2 FQNEAQ (reference sequence). Trimming removed 5 bases from V and 0 bases from J, with 15 bases in between. Here the CDR3 reads CASSPGTGKSTDTQYF. The CDR3, as DNA: TGTGCCAGCAGCCCAGGAACAGGGAAAAGCACAGATACGCAGTATTTT.

The chain recombines TRBV19 with TRBJ1-2; a weak D match, TRBD1 (5 bases). Germline V gene sequence: CDR1 LNHDA, CDR2 SQIVND (reference sequence). The CDR3 is made up of 15 amino acids. V was shortened by 3 bases and J by 2 bases, with 13 bases between the two germline ends. The CDR3 protein is CASSIQEGPNYGYTF. The CDR3 DNA reads as TGTGCCAGTAGTATTCAGGAGGGGCCCAACTATGGCTACACCTTC.

This chain links TRBV5-1 with TRBJ1-4; a weak D match, TRBD1 (6 bases). The CDR3 extends over 17 amino acids. Trimming removed 5 bases from V and 4 bases from J, with 21 bases in between. In germline, CDR1 is SGHRS, CDR2 YFSETQ. This CDR3 is CASSSGLGARGNEKLFF. The CDR3 DNA reads TGCGCCAGCAGTTCAGGCCTTGGGGCCAGGGGTAATGAAAAACTGTTTTTT.

V gene TRBV2 combines with J gene TRBJ2-7, with a tentative D call TRBD1 (5 bases). The V gene's germline CDR1 is SNHLY and CDR2 FYNNEI. The CDR3 contains 11 residues. V was trimmed by 8 bases and J by 6 bases, leaving 11 bases between them. CDR3 DNA: TGTGCCAGCCGGACATCCGGCGAGCAGTACTTC. Translating gives CASRTSGEQYF.

This sequence joins TRBV30 and TRBJ1-1; D gene unclear. V was cut by 2 bases and J by 0 bases, with 7 bases left in between. Germline V CDR1 and CDR2: GTSNPN, SVGIG (reference sequence). This CDR3 spans 13 amino acids. The CDR3 DNA follows: TGTGCCTGGAGTTTTAACATGAACACTGAAGCTTTCTTT. Translated: CAWSFNMNTEAFF.

The chain has TRBV6-5 and TRBJ2-7; 9 bases fit TRBD1. The CDR3 length is 14 residues. Germline CDR1 reads MNHEY; CDR2 reads SVGAGI. V dropped 7 bases and J dropped 3; count of bases not matched to a gene: 7. CDR3 sequence (DNA): TGTGCCAGCAACCTACAGGGGGCATTCTACGAGCAGTACTTC. Translation gives CASNLQGAFYEQYF.

CDR3: CASSPPLAGGYEQYF. The DNA of the CDR3 is TGTGCCAGCAGCCCCCCCCTAGCGGGAGGATACGAGCAGTACTTC. The chain joins TRBV13 to TRBJ2-5; 11 bases are shared with TRBD2. The closer fit of TRBJ2-7 to the DNA end suggests the J call may be wrong. There are 15 residues in the CDR3. The V gene's germline CDR1 is PRHDT and CDR2 FYEKMQ (reference sequence).

This clone was seen just once. The J gene is TRBJ1-1, the V gene TRBV19; D unresolved. CDR1 LNHDA and CDR2 SQIVND come from the germline V gene (reference sequence). The CDR3 consists of 14 residues. Trimming left V 4 bases short and J 1 base short, with 10 bases between. The CDR3 DNA follows: TGTGCCAGTAGTAAGGAGTTGGGGAACACTGAAGCTTTCTTT. It codes for CASSKELGNTEAFF.

For this clone: This specimen includes other DNA sequences encoding the same CDR3. The chain combines TRBV7-9 with TRBJ2-3, with 10 bases identical to TRBD1. CDR1 is SEHNR, CDR2 FQNEAQ, per germline (reference sequence). The CDR3 extends over 14 amino acids. The J segment lost 3 bases and the V segment lost 5 bases, leaving 2 bases of the junction unmatched. CDR3 protein: CASSQDRGTDTQYF. The CDR3 DNA reads as TGTGCCAGCAGCCAGGACAGGGGGACAGATACGCAGTATTTT. The whole variable domain, remainder taken from reference TRBV7-9 and TRBJ2-3, is DTGVSQNPRHKITKRGQNVTFRCDPISEHNRLYWYRQTLGQGPEFLTYFQNEAQLEKSRLLSDRFSAERPKGSFSTLEIQRTEQGDSAMYLCASSQDRGTDTQYFGPGTRLTVL.

V gene TRBV4-1 combines with J gene TRBJ1-1; 7 bases map to TRBD1. The V gene's germline CDR1 is MGHRA and CDR2 YSYEKL. With 3 bases clipped from V and 2 bases from J, the junction kept 9 bases outside the gene matches. The CDR3 totals 16 residues. CDR3 in DNA: TGCGCCAGCAGCCATCCCACAGGGGCCCCTAACACTGAAGCTTTCTTT. It codes for CASSHPTGAPNTEAFF.

J is TRBJ1-5 and V is TRBV18; the match to TRBD1 covers 10 bases. The CDR3 loop spans 15 amino acids. Looked up from germline, CDR1 is KGHSH and CDR2 is LQKENI. Unmatched junction bases numbered 6, after V lost 4 bases and J lost 6 bases. CDR3 sequence: CASSLQTGGSQPQHF. The CDR3 coding sequence is TGTGCCAGCTCACTCCAGACAGGGGGCTCTCAGCCCCAGCATTTT.

The rearrangement links TRBV6-1 to TRBJ1-1, with a possible D match to TRBD1 (5 bases). Germline CDR1 reads MNHNS; CDR2 reads SASEGT. V lost 6 bases, J lost 2 bases, and 10 bases lay in between. This CDR3 is built from 13 residues. The CDR3 is CASRPTANTEAFF. The DNA for the CDR3 is TGTGCCAGCAGGCCGACAGCCAACACTGAAGCTTTCTTT.

This chain links TRBV28 with TRBJ1-1, with D perhaps TRBD1 (6 bases). The CDR3 sequence is 12 residues long. Germline assignment: CDR1 MDHEN and CDR2 SYDVKM. With 6 bases removed from V and 8 bases from J, the gap between germline ends came to 13 bases. CDR3 amino acids: CASREGQNEAFF. CDR3 coding DNA: TGTGCCAGCAGGGAAGGACAGAACGAAGCTTTCTTT.